The entry below gives a single T cell receptor beta chain sequence along with its context. Method: immunoSEQ multiplex PCR; TCRdb's copy keeps in-frame clones and lacks some. The table includes approximately 230,000 clones, about 90% detected once. The data originate from a study of cytomegalovirus exposure and HLA in healthy donors. Germline CDR1 reads SGHKS; CDR2 reads YYEKEE (reference sequence). The CDR3 extends over 17 amino acids. With 0 bases removed from V and 2 bases from J, the gap between germline ends came to 18 bases. The sequenced sample was PBMCs. This TCR was recovered from a man younger than 35 in good health and CMV-seropositive. V is TRBV5-5 and J is TRBJ2-7, with a weak D call TRBD2 (5 bases). The CDR3 loop reads CASSLAAGLPPAYEQYF. As DNA, the CDR3 is TGTGCCAGCAGCTTGGCGGCAGGACTCCCCCCCGCCTACGAGCAGTACTTC.